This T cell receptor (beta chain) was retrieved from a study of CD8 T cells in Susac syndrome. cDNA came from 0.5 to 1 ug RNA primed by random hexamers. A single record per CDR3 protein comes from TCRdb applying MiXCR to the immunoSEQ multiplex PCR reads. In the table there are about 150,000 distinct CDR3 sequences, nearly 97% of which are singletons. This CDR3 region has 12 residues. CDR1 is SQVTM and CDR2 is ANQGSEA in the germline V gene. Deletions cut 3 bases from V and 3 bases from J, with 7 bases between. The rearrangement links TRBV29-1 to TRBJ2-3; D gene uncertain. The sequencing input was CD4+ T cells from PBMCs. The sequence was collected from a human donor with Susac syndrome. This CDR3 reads CSVDWGTDTQYF. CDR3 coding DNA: TGCAGCGTTGATTGGGGTACAGATACGCAGTATTTT.